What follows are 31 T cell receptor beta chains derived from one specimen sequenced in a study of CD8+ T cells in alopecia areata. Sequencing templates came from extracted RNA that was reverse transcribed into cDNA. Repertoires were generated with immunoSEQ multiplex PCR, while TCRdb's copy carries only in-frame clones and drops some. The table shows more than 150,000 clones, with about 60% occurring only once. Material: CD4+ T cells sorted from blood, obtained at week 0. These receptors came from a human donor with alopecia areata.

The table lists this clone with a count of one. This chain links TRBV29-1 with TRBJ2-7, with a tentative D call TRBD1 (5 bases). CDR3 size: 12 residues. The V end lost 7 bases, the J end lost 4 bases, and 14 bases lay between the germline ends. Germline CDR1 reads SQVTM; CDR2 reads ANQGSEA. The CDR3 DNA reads TGCAGCGCCAGGGAATGGTTGTACGAGCAGTACTTC. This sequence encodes CSAREWLYEQYF.

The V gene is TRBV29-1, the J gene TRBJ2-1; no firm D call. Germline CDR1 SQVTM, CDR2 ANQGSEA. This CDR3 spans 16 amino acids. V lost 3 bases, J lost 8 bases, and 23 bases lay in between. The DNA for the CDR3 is TGCAGCGTTGAGCCCGTTCGGGCCAAGAGAGAGGATGAGCAGTTCTTC. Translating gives CSVEPVRAKREDEQFF.

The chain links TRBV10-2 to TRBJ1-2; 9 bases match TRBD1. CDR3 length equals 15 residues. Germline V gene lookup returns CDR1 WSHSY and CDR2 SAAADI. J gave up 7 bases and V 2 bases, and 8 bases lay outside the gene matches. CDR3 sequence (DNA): TGCGCCAGCAGTGAGAACAGGGGGCGAGCGGGTGGCTACACCTTC. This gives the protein CASSENRGRAGGYTF.

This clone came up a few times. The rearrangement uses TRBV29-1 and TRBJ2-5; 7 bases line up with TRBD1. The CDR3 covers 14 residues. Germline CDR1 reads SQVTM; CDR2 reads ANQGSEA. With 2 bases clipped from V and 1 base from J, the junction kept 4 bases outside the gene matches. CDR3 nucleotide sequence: TGCAGCGTTGAATCCCGGGACAGCCAAGAGACCCAGTACTTC. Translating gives CSVESRDSQETQYF.

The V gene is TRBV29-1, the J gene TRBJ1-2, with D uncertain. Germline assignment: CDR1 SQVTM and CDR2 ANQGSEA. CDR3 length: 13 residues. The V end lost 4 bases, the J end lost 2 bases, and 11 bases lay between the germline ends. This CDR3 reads CSVGDTGNYGYTF. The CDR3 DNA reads TGCAGCGTTGGAGACACTGGGAACTATGGCTACACCTTC.

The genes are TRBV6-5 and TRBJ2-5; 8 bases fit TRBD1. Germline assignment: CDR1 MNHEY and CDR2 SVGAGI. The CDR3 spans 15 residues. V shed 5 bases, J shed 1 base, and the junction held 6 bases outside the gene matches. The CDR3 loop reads CASSPGDRLQETQYF. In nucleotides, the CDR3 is TGTGCCAGCAGTCCGGGGGACAGGCTCCAAGAGACCCAGTACTTC.

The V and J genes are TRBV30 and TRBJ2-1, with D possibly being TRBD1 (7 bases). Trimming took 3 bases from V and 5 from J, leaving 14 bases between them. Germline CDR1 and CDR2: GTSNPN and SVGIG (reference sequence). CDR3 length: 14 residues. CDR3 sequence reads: CAWRDFRGDNEQFF. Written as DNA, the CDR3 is TGTGCCTGGAGGGACTTCAGGGGGGACAATGAGCAGTTCTTC. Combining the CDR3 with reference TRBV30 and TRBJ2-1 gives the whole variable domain SQTIHQWPATLVQPVGSPLSLECTVEGTSNPNLYWYRQAAGRGLQLLFYSVGIGQISSEVPQNLSASRPQDRQFILSSKKLLLSDSGFYLCAWRDFRGDNEQFFGPGTRLTVL.

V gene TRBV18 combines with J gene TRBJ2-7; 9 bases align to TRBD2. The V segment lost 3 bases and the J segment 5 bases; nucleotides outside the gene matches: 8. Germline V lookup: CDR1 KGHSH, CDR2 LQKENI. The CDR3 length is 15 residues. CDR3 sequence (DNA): TGTGCCAGCTCACCCCTGACTAGCGGTCCGCACGAGCAGTACTTC. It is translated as CASSPLTSGPHEQYF.

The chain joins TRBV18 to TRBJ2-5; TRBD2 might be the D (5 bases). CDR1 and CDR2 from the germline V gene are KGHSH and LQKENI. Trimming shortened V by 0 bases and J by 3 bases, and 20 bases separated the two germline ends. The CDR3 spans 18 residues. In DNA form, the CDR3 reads TGTGCCAGCTCACCACCAGGGCGAGGGTCCCCCACCAAAGAGACCCAGTACTTC. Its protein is CASSPPGRGSPTKETQYF.

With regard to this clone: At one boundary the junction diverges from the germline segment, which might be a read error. The DNA of the CDR3 is TGTGCCAGCAGCTGGAGTTCCCGGGACTCTCATGGCACAGATACGCAGTATTTC. The encoded protein is CASSWSSRDSHGTDTQYF. V usage is TRBV11-3 and J usage is TRBJ2-3, with a weak D call TRBD2 (6 bases). CDR3 length equals 18 residues. Germline V gives CDR1 SGHNT, CDR2 YENEEA.

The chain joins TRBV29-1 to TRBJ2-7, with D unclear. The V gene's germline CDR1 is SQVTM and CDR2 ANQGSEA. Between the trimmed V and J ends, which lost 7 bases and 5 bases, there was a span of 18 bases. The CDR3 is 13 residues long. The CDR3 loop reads CSAAQDRGNEQYF. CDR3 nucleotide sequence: TGCAGCGCTGCCCAGGACCGCGGCAACGAGCAGTACTTC.

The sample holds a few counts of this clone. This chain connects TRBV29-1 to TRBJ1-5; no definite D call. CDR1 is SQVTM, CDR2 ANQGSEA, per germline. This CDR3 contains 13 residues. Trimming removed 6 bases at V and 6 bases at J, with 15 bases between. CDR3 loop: CSVESGVGQPQHF. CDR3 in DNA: TGCAGCGTCGAAAGCGGGGTGGGTCAGCCCCAGCATTTT.

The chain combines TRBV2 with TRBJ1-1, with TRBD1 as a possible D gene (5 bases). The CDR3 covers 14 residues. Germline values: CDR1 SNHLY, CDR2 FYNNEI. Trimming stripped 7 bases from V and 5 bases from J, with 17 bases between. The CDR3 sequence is CASTRQGEGTEAFF. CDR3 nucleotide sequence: TGTGCCAGCACGCGGCAGGGTGAAGGAACTGAAGCTTTCTTT.

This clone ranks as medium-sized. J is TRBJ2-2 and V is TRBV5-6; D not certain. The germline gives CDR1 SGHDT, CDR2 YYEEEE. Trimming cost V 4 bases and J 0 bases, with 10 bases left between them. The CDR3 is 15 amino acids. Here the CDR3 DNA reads TGTGCCAGCAGCCTGGGTGGGACGAACACCGGGGAGCTGTTTTTT. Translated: CASSLGGTNTGELFF.

In DNA form, the CDR3 reads TGCGCCAGCAGCTTGGATCCCGGGGTCGGGAACACTGAAGCTTTCTTT. Amino acids: CASSLDPGVGNTEAFF. The chain carries TRBV5-1 and TRBJ1-1; D ambiguous. The germline V and J ends were trimmed by 0 bases and 1 base, with 13 bases remaining between them. The length of the CDR3 is 16 residues. Germline assignment: CDR1 SGHRS and CDR2 YFSETQ.

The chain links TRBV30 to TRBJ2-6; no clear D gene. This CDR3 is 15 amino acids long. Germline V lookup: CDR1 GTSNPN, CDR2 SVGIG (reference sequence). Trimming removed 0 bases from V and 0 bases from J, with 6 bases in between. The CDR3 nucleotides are TGTGCCTGGAGTGTAGCCCTCTCTGGGGCCAACGTCCTGACTTTC. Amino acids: CAWSVALSGANVLTF.

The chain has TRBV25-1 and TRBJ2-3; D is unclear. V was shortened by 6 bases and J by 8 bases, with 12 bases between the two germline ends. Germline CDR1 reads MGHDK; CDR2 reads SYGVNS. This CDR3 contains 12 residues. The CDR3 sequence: CASRPGDRTQYF. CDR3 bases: TGTGCCAGCAGACCCGGAGATCGTACGCAGTATTTT.

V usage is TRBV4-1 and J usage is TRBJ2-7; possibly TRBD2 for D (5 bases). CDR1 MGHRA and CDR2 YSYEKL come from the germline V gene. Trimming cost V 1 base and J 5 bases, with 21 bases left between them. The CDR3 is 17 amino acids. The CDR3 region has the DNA TGCGCCAGCAGCCAAGGGACCCTCGGCTTTGGAGGCCACGAGCAGTACTTC. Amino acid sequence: CASSQGTLGFGGHEQYF.

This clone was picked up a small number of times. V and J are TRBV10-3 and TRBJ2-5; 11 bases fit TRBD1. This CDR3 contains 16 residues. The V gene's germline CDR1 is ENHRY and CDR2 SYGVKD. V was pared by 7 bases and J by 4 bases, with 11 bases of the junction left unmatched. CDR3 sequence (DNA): TGTGCCATCAATCCCCGTGGGACAGGGGGGCCAGAGACCCAGTACTTC. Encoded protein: CAINPRGTGGPETQYF.

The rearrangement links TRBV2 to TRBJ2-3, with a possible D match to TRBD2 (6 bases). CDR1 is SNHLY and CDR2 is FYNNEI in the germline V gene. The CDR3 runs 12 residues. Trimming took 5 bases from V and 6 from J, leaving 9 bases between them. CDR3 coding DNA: TGTGCCAGCAGTTCACTAGCTGATACGCAGTATTTT. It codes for CASSSLADTQYF.

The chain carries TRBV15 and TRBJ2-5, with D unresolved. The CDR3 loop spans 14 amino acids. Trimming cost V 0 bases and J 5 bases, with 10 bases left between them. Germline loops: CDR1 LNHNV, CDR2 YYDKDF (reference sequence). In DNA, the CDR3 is TGTGCCACCAGCAGAGAGAGACTGAGGGAGACCCAGTACTTC. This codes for CATSRERLRETQYF.

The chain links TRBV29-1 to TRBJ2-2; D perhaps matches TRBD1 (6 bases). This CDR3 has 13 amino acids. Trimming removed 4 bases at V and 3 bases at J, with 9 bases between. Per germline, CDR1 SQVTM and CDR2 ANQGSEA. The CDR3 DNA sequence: TGCAGCGTTGGACAGGTCTACACCGGGGAGCTGTTTTTT. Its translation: CSVGQVYTGELFF.

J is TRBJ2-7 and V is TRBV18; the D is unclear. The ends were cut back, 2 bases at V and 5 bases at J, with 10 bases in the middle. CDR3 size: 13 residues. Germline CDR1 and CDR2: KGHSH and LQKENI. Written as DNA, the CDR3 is TGTGCCAGCTCACCAAGGGCCCAAAACGAGCAGTACTTC. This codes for CASSPRAQNEQYF.

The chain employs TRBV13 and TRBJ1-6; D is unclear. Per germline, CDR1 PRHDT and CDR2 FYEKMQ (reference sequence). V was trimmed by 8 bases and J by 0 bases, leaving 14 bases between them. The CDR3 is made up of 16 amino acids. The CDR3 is CASAPREISYNSPLHF. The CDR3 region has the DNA TGTGCCAGCGCCCCGAGGGAAATCTCCTATAATTCACCCCTCCACTTT.

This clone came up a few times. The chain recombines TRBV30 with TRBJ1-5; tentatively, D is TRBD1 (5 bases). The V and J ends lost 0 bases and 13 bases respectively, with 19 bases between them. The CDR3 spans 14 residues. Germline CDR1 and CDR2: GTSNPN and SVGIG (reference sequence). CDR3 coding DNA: TGTGCCTGGAGTGTACCCCGCCGGGGGAGCTCACAGCATTTT. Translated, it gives CAWSVPRRGSSQHF.

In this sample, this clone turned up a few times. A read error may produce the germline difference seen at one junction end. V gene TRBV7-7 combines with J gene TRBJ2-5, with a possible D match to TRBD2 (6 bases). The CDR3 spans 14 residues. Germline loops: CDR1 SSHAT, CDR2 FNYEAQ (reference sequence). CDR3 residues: CASSLGDSQETQYF. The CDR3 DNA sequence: TGTGCTAGCAGCTTAGGGGACTCTCAAGAGACCCAGTACTTC.

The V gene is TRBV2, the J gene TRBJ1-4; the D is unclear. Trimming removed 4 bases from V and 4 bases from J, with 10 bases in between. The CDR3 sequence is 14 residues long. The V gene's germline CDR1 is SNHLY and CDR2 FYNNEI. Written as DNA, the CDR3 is TGTGCCAGCAGTGTCAAGGACCGTAATGAAAAACTGTTTTTT. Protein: CASSVKDRNEKLFF.

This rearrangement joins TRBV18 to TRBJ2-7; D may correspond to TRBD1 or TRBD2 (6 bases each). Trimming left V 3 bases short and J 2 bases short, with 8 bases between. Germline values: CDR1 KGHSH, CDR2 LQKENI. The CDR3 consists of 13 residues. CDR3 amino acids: CASSPRGAYEQYF. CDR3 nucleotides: TGTGCCAGCTCACCGAGGGGGGCCTACGAGCAGTACTTC.

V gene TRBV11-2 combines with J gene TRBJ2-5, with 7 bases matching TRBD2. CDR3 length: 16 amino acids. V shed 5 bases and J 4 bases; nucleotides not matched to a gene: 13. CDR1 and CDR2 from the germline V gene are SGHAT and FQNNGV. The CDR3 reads CASSPLLGTTVETQYF. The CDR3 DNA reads TGTGCCAGCAGCCCATTGCTAGGGACTACCGTAGAGACCCAGTACTTC.

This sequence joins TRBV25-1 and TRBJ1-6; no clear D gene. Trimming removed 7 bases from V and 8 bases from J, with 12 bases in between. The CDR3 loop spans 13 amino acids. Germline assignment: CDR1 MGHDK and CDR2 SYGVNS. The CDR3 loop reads CASTRSGDSPLHF. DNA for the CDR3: TGTGCCAGCACAAGGTCTGGAGATTCACCCCTCCACTTT.

The CDR3 is CASSLRRVDTQYF. CDR3 DNA sequence: TGTGCCAGCAGCTTACGACGTGTGGATACGCAGTATTTT. This chain joins TRBV11-2 and TRBJ2-3, with unresolved D. Germline values: CDR1 SGHAT, CDR2 FQNNGV. The CDR3 has 13 residues. The V end lost 2 bases, the J end lost 6 bases, and 9 bases lay between the germline ends.